Listed below are T cell receptor beta chains from one sample, sequenced in a study of T cell changes during pregnancy in multiple sclerosis. Repertoires were generated with immunoSEQ multiplex PCR, while TCRdb's copy carries only in-frame clones and drops some. This sample has about 40,000 clones; around 93% occur once, and the top ten carry about 0.41%. The sequences come from CD4+ T cells from peripheral blood mononuclear cells, collected in the first trimester of pregnancy. The receptor set was obtained from a female donor with multiple sclerosis, enrolled in a pregnancy study. Both conserved end residues are part of each CDR3. Each record gives: CDR3 length, V gene, J gene, clone size, D gene, CDR3 DNA, CDR3 protein. A D gene is named only where the DNA matches it firmly. Clone sizes are given selectively: once, few, many, or a class where the clone is expanded.

len: 15; v_gene: TRBV10-3; j_gene: TRBJ2-1; abundance: -; d_gene: -; CDR3nt: TGTGCCATCAGTGAGTCTCGGGGGAACTACAATGAGCAGTTCTTC; CDR3aa: CAISESRGNYNEQFF
len: 14; v_gene: TRBV7-3; j_gene: TRBJ2-1; abundance: -; d_gene: -; CDR3nt: TGTGCCAGCAGCTGGGGACTTTCCTACAATGAGCAGTTCTTC; CDR3aa: CASSWGLSYNEQFF
len: 17; v_gene: TRBV19; j_gene: TRBJ2-2; abundance: -; d_gene: -; CDR3nt: TGTGCCAGTAGCGCATCTAATTTGGGACTTGGCACCGGGGAGCTGTTTTTT; CDR3aa: CASSASNLGLGTGELFF
len: 18; v_gene: TRBV2; j_gene: TRBJ2-3; abundance: -; d_gene: TRBD2; CDR3nt: TGTGCCAGCAGGGGATATATGATAACTAGCGGGAGCACAGATACGCAGTATTTT; CDR3aa: CASRGYMITSGSTDTQYF
len: 14; v_gene: TRBV10-2; j_gene: TRBJ2-5; abundance: once; d_gene: -; CDR3nt: TGCGCCAGCAGCGGCCAGGCCTTCCAAGAGACCCAGTACTTC; CDR3aa: CASSGQAFQETQYF
len: 17; v_gene: TRBV18; j_gene: TRBJ1-1; abundance: -; d_gene: -; CDR3nt: TGTGCCAGCTCACGGAGCGGGGGGGGCAGAGTGAACACTGAAGCTTTCTTT; CDR3aa: CASSRSGGGRVNTEAFF
len: 11; v_gene: TRBV29-1; j_gene: TRBJ2-7; abundance: few; d_gene: -; CDR3nt: TGCAGCGTAGGGACATCCTACGAGCAGTACTTC; CDR3aa: CSVGTSYEQYF
len: 17; v_gene: TRBV6-1; j_gene: TRBJ2-7; abundance: -; d_gene: TRBD2; CDR3nt: TGTGCCAGCAGTGCCAGGACTAGCGGGAGTTACTCCTACGAGCAGTACTTC; CDR3aa: CASSARTSGSYSYEQYF
len: 15; v_gene: TRBV10-1; j_gene: TRBJ2-3; abundance: -; d_gene: TRBD1; CDR3nt: TGCGCCAGCAGTGAACCGGGACAGGGAACAGATACGCAGTATTTT; CDR3aa: CASSEPGQGTDTQYF
len: 16; v_gene: TRBV10-1; j_gene: TRBJ2-1; abundance: once; d_gene: TRBD1; CDR3nt: TGCGCCAGCAGTGAGACCCCGGGACAGCTAAACAATGAGCAGTTCTTC; CDR3aa: CASSETPGQLNNEQFF
len: 11; v_gene: TRBV29-1; j_gene: TRBJ2-5; abundance: -; d_gene: -; CDR3nt: TGCAGCGTTGAACTCCAGGAGACCCAGTACTTC; CDR3aa: CSVELQETQYF
len: 14; v_gene: TRBV6-1; j_gene: TRBJ1-1; abundance: -; d_gene: -; CDR3nt: TGTGCCAGCAGGGACCAAGGGGGGAACACTGAAGCTTTCTTT; CDR3aa: CASRDQGGNTEAFF
len: 22; v_gene: TRBV7-8; j_gene: TRBJ1-5; abundance: -; d_gene: -; CDR3nt: TGTGCCAGCAGCTTAGCCCTGGGTATGTATTGGGGGCGCGGAGGAAGCAATCAGCCCCAGCATTTT; CDR3aa: CASSLALGMYWGRGGSNQPQHF
len: 12; v_gene: TRBV29-1; j_gene: TRBJ2-7; abundance: -; d_gene: -; CDR3nt: TGCAGCGTTGTGGAGGGTCATGAGGGGCAGTACTTC; CDR3aa: CSVVEGHEGQYF
len: 15; v_gene: TRBV7-2; j_gene: TRBJ1-1; abundance: -; d_gene: -; CDR3nt: TGTGCCAGCAGCCTCATCGGGGGGAGGATTCGAGAAGCTTTCTTT; CDR3aa: CASSLIGGRIREAFF
len: 14; v_gene: TRBV7-6; j_gene: TRBJ2-3; abundance: -; d_gene: TRBD2; CDR3nt: TGTGCCAGCAGCCCGACTAGCGCCACAGATACGCAGTATTTT; CDR3aa: CASSPTSATDTQYF
len: 16; v_gene: TRBV7-2; j_gene: TRBJ2-7; abundance: -; d_gene: TRBD2; CDR3nt: TGTGCCAGCAGCTTGGGACTAGCGGGAGGCCAGGGGGAGCAGTACTTC; CDR3aa: CASSLGLAGGQGEQYF
len: 14; v_gene: TRBV7-8; j_gene: TRBJ2-3; abundance: -; d_gene: -; CDR3nt: TGTGCCAGCAGCCCCTTTCGAGGGCCAGATACGCAGTATTTT; CDR3aa: CASSPFRGPDTQYF
len: 19; v_gene: TRBV6-1; j_gene: TRBJ1-3; abundance: -; d_gene: TRBD1; CDR3nt: TGTGCCAGCAGTGAGCACCCTGGAACCGGGACAGGGGCACGGAACACCATATATTTT; CDR3aa: CASSEHPGTGTGARNTIYF
len: 16; v_gene: TRBV4-1; j_gene: TRBJ2-5; abundance: -; d_gene: TRBD2; CDR3nt: TGCGCCAGCAGCCAACCCGGACTAGCGGGGGGGCCGACCCAGTACTTC; CDR3aa: CASSQPGLAGGPTQYF
len: 15; v_gene: TRBV28; j_gene: TRBJ1-2; abundance: -; d_gene: -; CDR3nt: TGTGCCAGCAGTCCCCCGACAGATTCTAACTATGGCTACACCTTC; CDR3aa: CASSPPTDSNYGYTF
len: 17; v_gene: TRBV18; j_gene: TRBJ2-1; abundance: -; d_gene: -; CDR3nt: TGTGCCAGCTCACCAGGGAGTGGCTTAGGCACTGTCAATGAGCAGTTCTTC; CDR3aa: CASSPGSGLGTVNEQFF
len: 16; v_gene: TRBV28; j_gene: TRBJ2-5; abundance: -; d_gene: TRBD2; CDR3nt: TGTGCCAGCAGCCCTGGACTAGTCGTTTCCCAAGAGACCCAGTACTTC; CDR3aa: CASSPGLVVSQETQYF
len: 13; v_gene: TRBV19; j_gene: TRBJ1-1; abundance: -; d_gene: -; CDR3nt: TGTGCCAGTTACCCAGGGGTTGGGACTGAAGCTTTCTTT; CDR3aa: CASYPGVGTEAFF
len: 15; v_gene: TRBV18; j_gene: TRBJ2-7; abundance: -; d_gene: TRBD1; CDR3nt: TGTGCCAGCTCACGACCCGGGACAGGCCCATACGAGCAGTACTTC; CDR3aa: CASSRPGTGPYEQYF
len: 17; v_gene: TRBV18; j_gene: TRBJ1-3; abundance: once; d_gene: -; CDR3nt: TGTGCCAGCTCACCATTCACTTCCGGGGGTTCTGGAAACACCATATATTTT; CDR3aa: CASSPFTSGGSGNTIYF
len: 17; v_gene: TRBV7-9; j_gene: TRBJ2-3; abundance: -; d_gene: TRBD1; CDR3nt: TGTGCCAGCAGCCGCGGGACAGGGGTCCCTAGCACAGATACGCAGTATTTT; CDR3aa: CASSRGTGVPSTDTQYF
len: 13; v_gene: TRBV5-1; j_gene: TRBJ1-1; abundance: -; d_gene: -; CDR3nt: TGCGCCAGCAGCCCGGGGGGGCAAACTGAAGCTTTCTTT; CDR3aa: CASSPGGQTEAFF